This T cell receptor (beta chain) was recovered during a study of glioma-infiltrating T cells after dendritic cell vaccination. Overall study findings and caveats: Complete blood and tumor specimen sets were limited to few patients.

Points on this clone: The antigen remains undetermined.

The primer mix had 60 V beta and 13 J beta primers. The repertoire was sequenced with immunoSEQ multiplex PCR; TCRdb's copy has only in-frame clones and lacks some. This table holds roughly 90,000 clones, about nine tenths found once. The V and J ends lost 5 bases and 2 bases, in that order; junction bases with no gene match: 6. Germline CDR1 MDHEN, CDR2 SYDVKM. CDR3 length: 16 residues. The origin of this receptor is a human donor with glioblastoma. The sample here was blood, taken before dendritic cell vaccination. The V call is TRBV28, the J call TRBJ2-2; 9 bases fit TRBD2. CDR3 protein: CASSAGGSLNTGELFF. The CDR3 nucleotides are TGTGCCAGCAGTGCGGGAGGGTCCCTCAACACCGGGGAGCTGTTTTTT.